This entry features one T cell receptor beta chain sequence. Its antigen is still unknown. Libraries were prepared by immunoSEQ multiplex PCR; TCRdb keeps only in-frame clonotypes and omits some of them. The data show about 68,000 clones, roughly 90% seen once. This entry is derived from a study of T cell responses to AZD1222 COVID-19 vaccine. Study results and caveats: Among those given AZD1222, only six were seropositive at baseline. There were repertoire samples only from the period after the peak T cell response. The donors showed a predominance of white British ancestry and of females, with possible underestimation of clonal diversity.

The V gene's germline CDR1 is MDHEN and CDR2 SYDVKM. Trimming removed 6 bases at V and 0 bases at J, with 18 bases between. The CDR3 consists of 16 residues. This sequence originates from an adult in good health. The J gene is TRBJ2-7, the V gene TRBV28; D is tentatively TRBD1 or TRBD2 (5 bases each). Sequenced here: peripheral blood, sampled on day 0 of AZD1222 vaccination. CDR3 amino acids: CASRQGPLASSYEQYF. The DNA for the CDR3 is TGTGCCAGCAGGCAGGGACCACTGGCCAGCTCCTACGAGCAGTACTTC. The full variable domain, in which reference TRBV28 and TRBJ2-7 provide the parts outside the CDR3, is DVKVTQSSRYLVKRTGEKVFLECVQDMDHENMFWYRQDPGLGLRLIYFSYDVKMKEKGDIPEGYSVSREKKERFSLILESASTNQTSMYLCASRQGPLASSYEQYFGPGTRLTVT.